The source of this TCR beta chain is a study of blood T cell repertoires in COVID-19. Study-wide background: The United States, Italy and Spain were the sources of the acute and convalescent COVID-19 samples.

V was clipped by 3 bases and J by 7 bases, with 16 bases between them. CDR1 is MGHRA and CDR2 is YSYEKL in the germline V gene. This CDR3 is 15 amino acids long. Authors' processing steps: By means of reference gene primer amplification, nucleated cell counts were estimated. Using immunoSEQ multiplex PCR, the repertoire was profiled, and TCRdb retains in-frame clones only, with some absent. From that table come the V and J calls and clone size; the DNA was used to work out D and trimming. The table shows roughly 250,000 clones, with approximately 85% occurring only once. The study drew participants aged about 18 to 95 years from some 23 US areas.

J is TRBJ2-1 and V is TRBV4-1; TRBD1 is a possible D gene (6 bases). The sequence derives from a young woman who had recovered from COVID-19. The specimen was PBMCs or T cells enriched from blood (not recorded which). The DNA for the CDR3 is TGCGCCAGCAGCCATTCTGGGGGCCTGGGAAATGAGCAGTTCTTC. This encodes CASSHSGGLGNEQFF.